Listed below are T cell receptor beta chains from one sample, sequenced in a study of spatial heterogeneity in lung cancer. TCRdb reprocessed the 5' RACE reads with MiXCR, giving one entry per CDR3 protein. The sample lists 45,000 to 65,000 distinct CDR3 sequences, over 5.5% seen once, with 2.9% in the top ten. Sample: PBMCs, taken at surgery. These receptors were taken from a female donor with early-stage non-small cell lung cancer. The CDR3 runs from the conserved cysteine through the conserved F or W. The D gene is left open where the match is weak. Rows may omit the clone size; those that give it use once, few, many or a size class.

j_call,cdr3_length,clone_size,v_call,d_call,cdr3_nt,cdr3_aa
TRBJ2-1,13,many,TRBV2,-,TGTGCCAGCAGGTCTTTTTCCTACAATGAGCAGTTCTTC,CASRSFSYNEQFF
TRBJ2-7,17,many,TRBV2,TRBD1,TGTGCCAGCAGTGAGGCCCCCGTATTCGGCAGGGGGCTCGAGCAGTACTTC,CASSEAPVFGRGLEQYF
TRBJ1-5,15,many,TRBV5-5,TRBD1,TGTGCCAGCAGCTTGGGACAGGGACTAAATCAGCCCCAGCATTTT,CASSLGQGLNQPQHF
TRBJ2-7,11,many,TRBV20-1,-,TGCAGTGCTAGTGAAGCCTACGAGCAGTACTTC,CSASEAYEQYF
TRBJ2-1,14,-,TRBV5-1,-,TGCGCCAGCAGCTTGGCGTCCGGCCACAATGAGCAGTTCTTC,CASSLASGHNEQFF
TRBJ2-7,14,many,TRBV2,-,TGTGCCAGCAGTCGAGGGACTGCTGACGACGAGCAGTACTTC,CASSRGTADDEQYF
TRBJ2-7,14,many,TRBV15,-,TGTGCCACCAGCAGAGTTGGAGACACCGAGGAGCAGTACTTC,CATSRVGDTEEQYF
TRBJ2-1,15,-,TRBV9,TRBD1,TGTGCCAGCAGCATCTCGACAGGGACCTACAATGAGCAGTTCTTC,CASSISTGTYNEQFF
TRBJ2-7,12,many,TRBV3-1,-,TGTGCCAGCAGTCGGGACATCTACGAGCAGTACTTC,CASSRDIYEQYF
TRBJ2-7,15,many,TRBV7-9,-,TGTGCCAGCAGCCCCGGGACCCTGCCTTCCTACGAGCAGTACTTC,CASSPGTLPSYEQYF
TRBJ2-1,16,-,TRBV7-9,-,TGTGCCAGCAGCTTAGTCCGGGGGACAGCCCACAATGAGCAGTTCTTC,CASSLVRGTAHNEQFF
TRBJ1-5,15,many,TRBV28,-,TGTGCCAGCGGTTGGGGGGGAAGGGGCAATCAGCCCCAGCATTTT,CASGWGGRGNQPQHF
TRBJ2-1,13,many,TRBV29-1,TRBD1,TGCAGCGCCCGTGGACAGGGGGCGGGTGAGCAGTTCTTC,CSARGQGAGEQFF
TRBJ2-1,12,many,TRBV20-1,-,TGCAGTGCTGGAAAGGGCTACAATGAGCAGTTCTTC,CSAGKGYNEQFF
TRBJ1-1,11,many,TRBV7-9,-,TGTGCCAGCCGCGGGGACACTGAAGCTTTCTTT,CASRGDTEAFF
TRBJ2-1,15,many,TRBV12-3/TRBV12-4,-,TGTGCCAGCAGTTTAGTCAGGTGGGGGGTTGGTGAGCAGTTCTTC,CASSLVRWGVGEQFF
TRBJ1-1,15,-,TRBV27,-,TGTGCCAGCAGTAGCTGGGACACCTTGAACACTGAAGCTTTCTTT,CASSSWDTLNTEAFF
TRBJ1-6,13,medium-sized,TRBV29-1,-,TGCAGCGCTTCTCAGGGTTATGATTCACCCCTCCACTTT,CSASQGYDSPLHF
TRBJ1-1,16,many,TRBV6-5,-,TGTGCCAGCACCTCCTTGACTGGGGGCACTAACACTGAAGCTTTCTTT,CASTSLTGGTNTEAFF
TRBJ2-7,17,few,TRBV4-1,-,TGCGCCAGCAGCCAAGGCTCTGCCGGGACACGAACCTACGAGCAGTACTTC,CASSQGSAGTRTYEQYF
TRBJ2-5,13,many,TRBV7-7,TRBD2,TGTGCTAGCAGCCGAGACCGGGAGGGGACCCAGTACTTC,CASSRDREGTQYF
TRBJ2-3,15,many,TRBV7-9,-,TGTGCCAGCAGGTCCCGGGACACCACCACAGATACGCAGTATTTT,CASRSRDTTTDTQYF